These T cell receptor beta chains were read from a single sample in a study of cytomegalovirus exposure and HLA in healthy donors. Sequenced by immunoSEQ multiplex PCR; TCRdb stores in-frame clones only, minus some. The sample has approximately 190,000 clones, approximately 78% seen once. The sample comprised PBMCs. The receptors originated from a woman younger than 35 in good health and CMV-seronegative. Both conserved end residues are part of each CDR3. D genes are given only for firm matches. Part of the rows lack a size; the others show once, few, many or a class for expanded clones.

>-|TRBV7-2|TRBD2|TRBJ2-1
CASSPSGSSYNEQFF
TGTGCCAGCAGCCCAAGCGGGAGCTCCTACAATGAGCAGTTCTTC
>-|TRBV18|-|TRBJ2-5
CASSRGSPETQYF
TGTGCCAGCTCTCGCGGATCTCCCGAGACCCAGTACTTC
>once|TRBV19|-|TRBJ1-2
CASSSGGRDGYTF
TGTGCCAGTAGCAGTGGAGGGAGGGATGGCTACACCTTC
>-|TRBV7-9|TRBD1|TRBJ1-2
CASSPGQAANYGYTF
TGTGCCAGCAGTCCGGGACAGGCAGCTAACTATGGCTACACCTTC
>-|TRBV18|TRBD1|TRBJ2-7
CASSDRVGEQYF
TGTGCCAGCTCAGACAGGGTGGGTGAGCAGTACTTC
>-|TRBV5-4|-|TRBJ2-2
CASSREFSVDTGELFF
TGTGCCAGCAGCCGCGAATTCTCGGTTGACACCGGGGAGCTGTTTTTT
>-|TRBV15|-|TRBJ2-1
CATSREWDFNNEQFF
TGTGCCACCAGCAGAGAGTGGGACTTCAACAATGAGCAGTTCTTC
>-|TRBV2|-|TRBJ2-5
CASSEHDSTGETQYF
TGTGCCAGCAGTGAACACGACTCGACGGGAGAGACCCAGTACTTC
>-|TRBV7-9|TRBD1|TRBJ2-5
CASSSQGALRQETQYF
TGTGCCAGCAGCTCCCAGGGGGCATTAAGGCAAGAGACCCAGTACTTC
>-|TRBV7-8|TRBD2|TRBJ2-1
CASSLGLAGVEEQFF
TGTGCCAGCAGCTTGGGACTAGCGGGAGTTGAAGAGCAGTTCTTC
>-|TRBV6-5|-|TRBJ2-3
CASSTGWSDTQYF
TGTGCCAGCAGTACAGGGTGGTCAGATACGCAGTATTTT
>once|TRBV12-5|TRBD2|TRBJ2-7
CASGLRLAGIYEQYF
TGTGCTAGTGGTTTGAGGCTAGCGGGGATATACGAGCAGTACTTC
>-|TRBV6-1|-|TRBJ2-2
CASSDPPSGELFF
TGTGCCAGCAGTGATCCCCCTTCCGGGGAGCTGTTTTTT
>few|TRBV7-9|TRBD1|TRBJ1-4
CASRQGIQEKLFF
TGTGCCAGCCGACAGGGGATCCAGGAAAAACTGTTTTTT
>-|TRBV6-1|TRBD2|TRBJ2-4
CASSERTSGGKNIQYF
TGTGCCAGCAGTGAAAGGACTAGCGGGGGCAAAAACATTCAGTACTTC
>-|TRBV9|TRBD1|TRBJ1-2
CASSPLGTGGYGYTF
TGTGCCAGCAGCCCCTTAGGGACAGGGGGCTATGGCTACACCTTC
>few|TRBV18|TRBD2|TRBJ2-7
CASSMTSGDYEQYF
TGTGCCAGCTCAATGACTAGCGGGGACTACGAGCAGTACTTC
>few|TRBV4-1|-|TRBJ1-2
CASSHEAGSYGYTF
TGCGCCAGCAGCCACGAGGCGGGGAGCTATGGCTACACCTTC
>-|TRBV30|-|TRBJ2-5
CAWSGGGKQETQYF
TGTGCCTGGAGTGGGGGCGGGAAGCAAGAGACCCAGTACTTC
>-|TRBV29-1|-|TRBJ2-5
CSVSLIGLSKEQYF
TGCAGCGTTAGCCTTATCGGTCTGTCAAAAGAGCAGTACTTC
>-|TRBV11-2|TRBD1|TRBJ2-3
CASSPQGASIPDTQYF
TGTGCCAGCAGCCCCCAGGGGGCGAGCATCCCAGATACGCAGTATTTT
>-|TRBV28|TRBD2|TRBJ2-7
CASSSEPGLAGSSSYEQYF
TGTGCCAGCAGTTCAGAGCCGGGACTAGCGGGCTCGAGCTCCTACGAGCAGTACTTC
>-|TRBV6-1|TRBD1|TRBJ2-5
CASSDPGTGGVSETQYF
TGTGCCAGCAGTGATCCCGGGACAGGGGGCGTTTCAGAGACCCAGTACTTC
>-|TRBV6-6|TRBD2|TRBJ2-7
CASSRGLATYEQYF
TGTGCCAGCAGTCGCGGACTAGCCACCTACGAGCAGTACTTC
>-|TRBV5-1|TRBD1|TRBJ2-5
CASSSGQAQETQYF
TGCGCCAGCAGCTCGGGACAGGCCCAAGAGACCCAGTACTTC
>-|TRBV6-6|TRBD1|TRBJ2-7
CASGTGGYEQYF
TGTGCCAGCGGGACAGGGGGTTACGAGCAGTACTTC
>-|TRBV4-2|-|TRBJ1-2
CASSQALTREGYTF
TGTGCCAGCAGCCAAGCCCTTACCCGGGAGGGCTACACCTTC
>-|TRBV6-1|-|TRBJ1-1
CASSYGGRTSEAFF
TGTGCCAGCAGTTATGGAGGGAGGACTTCCGAAGCTTTCTTT
>-|TRBV6-5|-|TRBJ2-1
CASSPGRDEQFF
TGTGCCAGCAGCCCCGGGCGGGATGAGCAGTTCTTC
>few|TRBV7-9|TRBD1|TRBJ2-6
CASSSPQGLAGANVLTF
TGTGCCAGCAGCTCCCCACAGGGGCTTGCGGGGGCCAACGTCCTGACTTTC